The present TCR beta chain was sequenced within a study of cytomegalovirus exposure and HLA in healthy donors. Study-wide results and caveats: Rare TCR sequences dominated, though some public TCRs recurred in many donors. Altogether, 150 to 200 TCR beta chains were recorded as cytomegalovirus-associated.

For this clone: Antigen: not known.

Healthy people donating bone marrow made up the donors. The CDR3 loop spans 14 amino acids. V lost 6 bases and J lost 6; bases outside the gene matches: 5. CDR1 and CDR2 (germline): SGHNT, YENEEA. PCR amplification relied on 60 Vbeta primers (plus 13 Jbeta primers). The data were produced by immunoSEQ multiplex PCR, yet TCRdb's version contains in-frame clones alone and is incomplete. Of around 180,000 clones listed, around 82% were seen once; the top ten hold around 1.9%. The specimen sequenced was PBMCs. The sequence came from a young man in good health and CMV-seronegative. V usage is TRBV11-3 and J usage is TRBJ2-2; 9 bases are a match to TRBD2. The CDR3 here is CASSLGLASGELFF. DNA for the CDR3: TGTGCCAGCAGTCTCGGACTAGCGTCCGGGGAGCTGTTTTTT.